The 10 T cell receptor beta chains below all came from one sample that was sequenced in a study of blood T cell repertoires in COVID-19. Repertoires were generated with immunoSEQ multiplex PCR, while TCRdb's copy carries only in-frame clones and drops some. The data contain a few hundred thousand clones, about 90% of them seen just once; the ten biggest clones take up over 2%. What was sequenced was peripheral blood. These receptors were taken from a woman aged 45-65 years with acute or convalescent COVID-19.

This clone was detected only a few times. The rearrangement links TRBV13 to TRBJ2-3, with TRBD2 matching over 10 bases. Germline CDR1 is PRHDT and CDR2 is FYEKMQ (reference sequence). This CDR3 region has 16 residues. V trimming: 2 bases; J trimming: 2 bases; junction bases outside the gene matches: 4. Here the CDR3 DNA reads TGTGCCAGCAGCTTACTAGCGGGGGATCTCACAGATACGCAGTATTTT. Amino acid sequence: CASSLLAGDLTDTQYF.

This clone has a single count. This chain links TRBV30 with TRBJ1-2; no reliable D call. Germline CDR1 reads GTSNPN; CDR2 reads SVGIG (reference sequence). The CDR3 extends over 13 amino acids. Between the trimmed V and J ends, which lost 3 bases and 4 bases, there was a span of 12 bases. CDR3 DNA sequence: TGTGCCTGGAGGTTACTAGATGGCTATGGCTACACCTTC. This codes for CAWRLLDGYGYTF.

The genes are TRBV27 and TRBJ2-1, with 12 bases aligning to TRBD2. V was pared by 2 bases and J by 2 bases, with 4 bases of the junction left unmatched. Per germline, CDR1 MNHEY and CDR2 SMNVEV (reference sequence). The CDR3 sequence is 17 residues long. The CDR3 sequence: CASSLVTSGSTYNEQFF. CDR3 nucleotides: TGTGCCAGCAGTTTAGTGACTAGCGGGAGTACCTACAATGAGCAGTTCTTC.

The chain joins TRBV6-6 to TRBJ2-1; 11 bases agree with TRBD2. The J segment lost 0 bases and the V segment lost 5 bases, leaving 15 bases of the junction unmatched. The CDR3 runs 20 residues. From germline, CDR1 is MNHNY and CDR2 SVGAGI (reference sequence). CDR3 sequence (DNA): TGTGCCAGCAGTCAACTTAGCGGGAGGGCCCCGAAAAGCTCCTACAATGAGCAGTTCTTC. It yields the protein CASSQLSGRAPKSSYNEQFF.

The genes are TRBV28 and TRBJ2-4; D remains unclear. CDR1 and CDR2 (germline): MDHEN, SYDVKM. Trimming took off 2 bases at V and 0 bases at J, with 8 bases between the two ends. CDR3 length: 15 amino acids. The CDR3 bases are TGTGCCAGCAGTTTAAACAGTATAGCCAAAAACATTCAGTACTTC. Translating it yields CASSLNSIAKNIQYF.

As DNA, the CDR3 is TGCGCCAGCAGCTTTGGGACTACTAGAGACACCGGGGAGCTGTTTTTT. This translates into CASSFGTTRDTGELFF. The chain recombines TRBV5-1 with TRBJ2-2; 7 nucleotides match TRBD2. The V gene end was trimmed by 2 bases and the J gene end by 3 bases; junction bases not matched to a gene: 7. CDR3 size: 16 residues. Germline CDR1 SGHRS, CDR2 YFSETQ.

The gene calls are TRBV5-1 and TRBJ2-5; D unclear. The CDR3 loop spans 12 amino acids. V was pared by 4 bases and J by 0 bases, with 4 bases between. CDR1 is SGHRS, CDR2 YFSETQ, per germline. DNA of the CDR3: TGCGCCAGCAGCAGAGACCAAGAGACCCAGTACTTC. This translates into CASSRDQETQYF.

This clone was seen a single time. The chain couples TRBV4-1 to TRBJ2-1, with 7 bases that match TRBD2. The germline V gene encodes CDR1 MGHRA and CDR2 YSYEKL. This CDR3 is 18 amino acids long. Unmatched junction bases numbered 11, after V lost 0 bases and J lost 3 bases. The CDR3: CASSQDWASGGLYNEQFF. The DNA of the CDR3 is TGCGCCAGCAGCCAAGATTGGGCTAGCGGAGGCCTCTACAATGAGCAGTTCTTC.

The rearrangement links TRBV25-1 to TRBJ2-7, with D possibly matching TRBD2 (6 bases). CDR3 length: 16 residues. Germline V gene lookup returns CDR1 MGHDK and CDR2 SYGVNS. V was cut by 5 bases and J by 3 bases, with 20 bases left in between. The CDR3 nucleotides read TGTGCCAGCAGTTCCTGGGGCGGGAACCTCAACTACGAGCAGTACTTC. It translates to CASSSWGGNLNYEQYF.

The table lists this clone with a count of one. The chain employs TRBV6-5 and TRBJ2-1, with a possible D match to TRBD1 (5 bases). CDR3 length: 16 amino acids. V lost 0 bases and J lost 6, with 15 bases in between. Germline V CDR1 and CDR2: MNHEY, SVGAGI. The CDR3 loop is CASSYSWGLQGNEQFF. The DNA of the CDR3 is TGTGCCAGCAGTTACTCATGGGGCCTGCAGGGCAATGAGCAGTTCTTC.